The 9 T cell receptor beta chains below come from one sample, sequenced in a study of technical replicates of blood from a few donors. This table comes from immunoSEQ multiplex PCR, and its TCRdb copy is limited to in-frame clones, with some not included. Found here are tens of thousands of clones, about nine tenths of them singletons; the top ten hold approximately 0.37%. Sequenced: T cells isolated from PBMCs. The source of these receptors is a human donor in good health.

The V call is TRBV7-9, the J call TRBJ1-1, with 8 bases fitting TRBD1. The CDR3 is made up of 14 amino acids. Per the germline V gene, CDR1 is SEHNR and CDR2 is FQNEAQ (reference sequence). The V gene end was trimmed by 4 bases and the J gene end by 4 bases; junction bases not matched to a gene: 5. The CDR3 sequence is CASSSQGAPTEAFF. The CDR3 DNA reads TGTGCCAGCAGCTCGCAGGGGGCGCCCACTGAAGCTTTCTTT.

The J gene is TRBJ2-3, the V gene TRBV6-6; D uncertain. Germline V gene sequence: CDR1 MNHNY, CDR2 SVGAGI (reference sequence). The CDR3 contains 15 residues. Deletions cut 0 bases from V and 6 bases from J, with 13 bases between. The chain's CDR3 is CASSYSISYRDTQYF. The CDR3, as DNA: TGTGCCAGCAGTTACTCGATTAGCTATCGTGATACGCAGTATTTT.

The chain is built from TRBV4-1 and TRBJ2-1, with a tentative D call TRBD2 (6 bases). The CDR3 loop spans 19 amino acids. Germline values: CDR1 MGHRA, CDR2 YSYEKL. Trimming took 1 base from V and 1 from J, leaving 20 bases between them. In nucleotides, the CDR3 is TGCGCCAGCAGCCAAGTCCAAGCGGGCCCCTTTTGGTCCTACAATGAGCAGTTCTTC. Translation gives CASSQVQAGPFWSYNEQFF.

The chain uses TRBV9 and TRBJ2-5; 7 nucleotides align to TRBD2. CDR1 is SGDLS and CDR2 is YYNGEE in the germline V gene. V lost 0 bases and J lost 1; bases outside the gene matches: 6. The CDR3 has 16 amino acids. CDR3 nucleotide sequence: TGTGCCAGCAGCGTAGAGAGCGGGGCTGTCCAAGAGACCCAGTACTTC. Protein: CASSVESGAVQETQYF.

The chain combines TRBV29-1 with TRBJ2-7; 10 nucleotides align to TRBD1. With V trimmed by 3 bases and J by 2 bases, 7 bases remained unmatched. Germline assignment: CDR1 SQVTM and CDR2 ANQGSEA. This CDR3 is built from 15 residues. In DNA form, the CDR3 reads TGCAGCGTTGAGTCTGGGACAGGGGACCCCTACGAGCAGTACTTC. Translated: CSVESGTGDPYEQYF.

The chain carries TRBV11-3 and TRBJ2-7, with 14 positions matching TRBD2. CDR1 is SGHNT, CDR2 YENEEA, per germline. Trimming at V came to 5 bases and at J to 9 bases, leaving 9 bases not matched to a gene. The CDR3 covers 15 residues. The CDR3 sequence: CASSKMGLAGDGQYF. The CDR3 DNA follows: TGTGCCAGCAGCAAAATGGGACTAGCGGGAGACGGGCAGTACTTC.

This chain links TRBV5-6 with TRBJ2-1; 12 bases fit TRBD2. Germline V lookup: CDR1 SGHDT, CDR2 YYEEEE. The CDR3 runs 16 residues. Trimming took 4 bases from V and 7 from J; bases not matched to a gene: 9. The CDR3 DNA reads TGTGCCAGCAGCGAGATTACTAGCGGGGGGCTGAATGAGCAGTTCTTC. As protein: CASSEITSGGLNEQFF.

The rearrangement uses TRBV28 and TRBJ1-2; 7 bases align to TRBD1. V lost 2 bases, J lost 6 bases, and 6 bases stayed unmatched. Per germline, CDR1 MDHEN and CDR2 SYDVKM. This CDR3 comprises 14 residues. The CDR3 is CASSLIPGGDGYTF. In DNA form, the CDR3 reads TGTGCCAGCAGTTTAATTCCAGGGGGAGATGGCTACACCTTC.

This chain uses TRBV4-1 with TRBJ1-3; tentative D call: TRBD1 (5 bases). This CDR3 has 16 residues. The germline V and J ends were trimmed by 4 bases and 7 bases, with 20 bases remaining between them. The germline V gene encodes CDR1 MGHRA and CDR2 YSYEKL. This CDR3 is CASSLFEKGRRNTIYF. CDR3 sequence (DNA): TGCGCCAGCAGCCTTTTTGAGAAGGGGAGGAGGAACACCATATATTTT.